This is a list of T cell receptor beta chains from one sample in a study of Ad26.COV2.S vaccination and SARS-CoV-2 variants. Sequenced by immunoSEQ multiplex PCR; TCRdb stores in-frame clones only, minus some. This table has about 440,000 clones, about 92% appearing once. This material consisted of peripheral blood, taken in a trial of Ad26.COV2.S vaccine versus placebo. The receptors originated from a person aged 18-60 years who received the Ad26.COV2.S COVID-19 vaccine or a placebo. Each CDR3 is given with its conserved first and last residue. The D gene is left open where the match is weak. For some rows the clone size is stated as once, few or many, or as a class when expanded; others skip it.

v_call	cdr3_length	d_call	clone_size	j_call	cdr3_nt	cdr3_aa
TRBV9	15	TRBD1	-	TRBJ1-5	TGTGCCAGCAGCAAGGGACAGGGCAACAATCAGCCCCAGCATTTT	CASSKGQGNNQPQHF
TRBV7-9	16	TRBD2	-	TRBJ2-7	TGTGCCAGCAGCTTAGTAGCGGGGGGGGCCCCCTACGAGCAGTACTTC	CASSLVAGGAPYEQYF
TRBV4-1	15	-	-	TRBJ1-4	TGCGCCAGCAGCCAAGACAGGGTGGGGAATGAAAAACTGTTTTTT	CASSQDRVGNEKLFF
TRBV5-1	15	TRBD1	-	TRBJ2-2	TGCGCCAGCAGCTTGCGGACAGGGGGAACCGGGGAGCTGTTTTTT	CASSLRTGGTGELFF
TRBV7-8	16	TRBD1	-	TRBJ1-5	TGTGCCAGCAGCTCACGGACAGGGAGGAGCAATCAGCCCCAGCATTTT	CASSSRTGRSNQPQHF
TRBV5-1	15	TRBD2	-	TRBJ2-7	TGCGCCAGCAGTCTGAGCGGGAAAGGGACCGACGAGCAGTACTTC	CASSLSGKGTDEQYF
TRBV12-3/TRBV12-4	13	-	-	TRBJ2-3	TGTGCCAGCAGTACGAGGGGTCCAGATACGCAGTATTTT	CASSTRGPDTQYF
TRBV24-1	16	TRBD1	-	TRBJ2-1	TGTGCCACCAGTGATATAGGACAGGGGGCCTACAATGAGCAGTTCTTC	CATSDIGQGAYNEQFF
TRBV5-4	15	TRBD1	-	TRBJ2-7	TGTGCCAGCAGCCCACTCCGGGACAGATCCTACGAGCAGTACTTC	CASSPLRDRSYEQYF
TRBV6-1	14	-	-	TRBJ1-1	TGTGCCAGCAGTGAAGCTACCGTGAACACTGAAGCTTTCTTT	CASSEATVNTEAFF
TRBV15	17	-	-	TRBJ2-3	TGTGCCACCAGCCTAGCAGTAGGCGGGACAAGCACAGATACGCAGTATTTT	CATSLAVGGTSTDTQYF
TRBV7-3	12	-	-	TRBJ2-3	TGTGCCAGCAGCTTAGGCGCAGATACGCAGTATTTT	CASSLGADTQYF
TRBV29-1	13	-	-	TRBJ1-1	TGCAGCGTTGGTCGGGGGCTAGGCACTGAAGCTTTCTTT	CSVGRGLGTEAFF
TRBV27	16	TRBD2	-	TRBJ2-3	TGTGCCAGCAACCCTAGCGGATATTCTAGCACAGATACGCAGTATTTT	CASNPSGYSSTDTQYF
TRBV7-2	17	TRBD2	once	TRBJ2-2	TGTGCCAGCAGCTCACGGACTAGACTAACCGACACCGGGGAGCTGTTTTTT	CASSSRTRLTDTGELFF
TRBV12-5	17	-	-	TRBJ2-1	TGTGCTAGTGGTTTGGGGTCACCCTCCTGGGGATACAATGAGCAGTTCTTC	CASGLGSPSWGYNEQFF
TRBV6-1	15	-	-	TRBJ2-7	TGTGCCAGCAGTGAAGGTATGGGTCAGAACTACGAGCAGTACTTC	CASSEGMGQNYEQYF
TRBV5-1	16	-	-	TRBJ1-4	TGCGCCAGCAGCCCTCGAAGACAGGTTACTAATGAAAAACTGTTTTTT	CASSPRRQVTNEKLFF
TRBV29-1	16	TRBD2	-	TRBJ2-2	TGCAGCGTTGAAGATTCAGCGGGAGTGGGTACCGGGGAGCTGTTTTTT	CSVEDSAGVGTGELFF
TRBV28	14	TRBD1	-	TRBJ2-5	TGTGCCAGCAGCCCCGGACAGGGACAAGAGACCCAGTACTTC	CASSPGQGQETQYF
TRBV27	16	TRBD2	-	TRBJ2-5	TGTGCCAGCAGGAGGGGACTAGCGGGAGCCCAGGAGACCCAGTACTTC	CASRRGLAGAQETQYF
TRBV9	12	-	few	TRBJ2-7	TGTGCCAGCAGCGGCCCAACCTACGAGCAGTACTTC	CASSGPTYEQYF
TRBV5-6	14	-	once	TRBJ2-5	TGTGCCAGCAGCTCCATGGGAGGTACAGAGACCCAGTACTTC	CASSSMGGTETQYF
TRBV9	14	-	-	TRBJ2-1	TGTGCCAGCAGCCCCGACGGCTCCTACAATGAGCAGTTCTTC	CASSPDGSYNEQFF
TRBV2	15	TRBD2	-	TRBJ2-1	TGTGCCAGCAGACTCGGACTAGCGGGAGGGAATGAGCAGTTCTTC	CASRLGLAGGNEQFF
TRBV11-1	13	-	-	TRBJ2-5	TGTGCCAGCAGAAAATCGGGGTCTGAGACCCAGTACTTC	CASRKSGSETQYF
TRBV28	14	-	-	TRBJ2-7	TGTGCCAGCAGGGGGACGTTGAGCTCCTACGAGCAGTACTTC	CASRGTLSSYEQYF
TRBV3-1/TRBV3-2	14	TRBD2	-	TRBJ2-1	TGTGCCAGCAGCCGAACTAGCGGGAGCAATGAGCAGTTCTTC	CASSRTSGSNEQFF
TRBV28	15	-	-	TRBJ1-4	TGTGCCAGCAGTTTAATATGGCCAATGGATGAAAAACTGTTTTTT	CASSLIWPMDEKLFF
TRBV28	13	-	-	TRBJ1-4	TGTGCCAGCAGTTTATCTGCCTCCGTCCATAAATACTTT	CASSLSASVHKYF
TRBV24-1	18	TRBD1	-	TRBJ2-3	TGTGCCACCAGTGATAACACCGGGACAGGGTATAGCACAGATACGCAGTATTTT	CATSDNTGTGYSTDTQYF
TRBV28	13	-	once	TRBJ1-5	TGTGCCAGCAGTTTGGTCAGGGATCAGCCCCAGCATTTT	CASSLVRDQPQHF
TRBV2	15	-	-	TRBJ1-2	TGTGCCAGCAGTGAAGTGGGGGGTGCTGGCTATGGCTACACCTTC	CASSEVGGAGYGYTF
TRBV18	13	-	-	TRBJ1-5	TGTGCCAGCTCTGCGGGGGAGAATCAGCCCCAGCATTTT	CASSAGENQPQHF
TRBV18	15	-	once	TRBJ1-3	TGTGCCAGCTCACCAAAAAGAGGGGAAGGAAACACCATATATTTT	CASSPKRGEGNTIYF
TRBV5-5	13	TRBD2	-	TRBJ2-3	TGTGCCAGTGACGTGGGAGGGACAGATACGCAGTATTTT	CASDVGGTDTQYF
TRBV9	16	TRBD2	-	TRBJ2-5	TGTGCCAGCAGCGTATCTGGCGGGAGTGTCGGGGAGACCCAGTACTTC	CASSVSGGSVGETQYF
TRBV9	14	-	-	TRBJ2-5	TGTGCCAGCAGCGTAGGACAGGTTCAAGAGACCCAGTACTTC	CASSVGQVQETQYF
TRBV7-2	14	-	-	TRBJ1-2	TGTGCCAGCAGCTTACGAGTCCAGAACTATGGCTACACCTTC	CASSLRVQNYGYTF
TRBV5-4	15	TRBD2	-	TRBJ2-1	TGTGCCAGCAGCTTGCGAGCGGGGAAATACAATGAGCAGTTCTTC	CASSLRAGKYNEQFF
TRBV28	15	TRBD1	-	TRBJ2-7	TGTGCCAGCAGTCCCGGACAGGGGGACCCCTACGAGCAGTACTTC	CASSPGQGDPYEQYF
TRBV28	12	-	-	TRBJ2-7	TGTGCCAGCGGCCCCCGAGCCAACGAGCAGTACTTC	CASGPRANEQYF
TRBV29-1	14	-	once	TRBJ2-2	TGCAGCGTTGTTGGAGGGGCTTACACCGGGGAGCTGTTTTTT	CSVVGGAYTGELFF